This section outlines one T cell receptor beta chain sequence together with its context. The data derive from a study of blood T cell repertoires in COVID-19. Study-level background: COVID-19 samples collected from the United States, Italy and Spain covered acute and convalescent phases. T cells, B-cell-depleted T cells, or PBMCs supplied cDNA or gDNA.

The CDR3 runs 14 residues. V was pared by 3 bases and J by 0 bases, with 0 bases of the junction left unmatched. The germline CDR1 and CDR2 sequences are SGHNT and YYREEE (reference sequence). The study drew participants aged about 18 to 89 years from 24 US areas. Only in-frame clones appear in the TCRdb table, and some are missing; sequencing was by immunoSEQ multiplex PCR. There are 250,000 to 300,000 clones in the sample; just under 90% occur only once, and less than 3% lies in the top ten. The chain joins TRBV5-4 to TRBJ2-3; 8 positions agree with TRBD1. This sequence was found in a woman aged 50 to 60 who had been exposed to COVID-19. Material: PBMCs or T cells enriched from blood (not recorded which). The CDR3 DNA reads as TGTGCCAGCAGCTGGACAGGGAGCACAGATACGCAGTATTTT. This sequence encodes CASSWTGSTDTQYF.